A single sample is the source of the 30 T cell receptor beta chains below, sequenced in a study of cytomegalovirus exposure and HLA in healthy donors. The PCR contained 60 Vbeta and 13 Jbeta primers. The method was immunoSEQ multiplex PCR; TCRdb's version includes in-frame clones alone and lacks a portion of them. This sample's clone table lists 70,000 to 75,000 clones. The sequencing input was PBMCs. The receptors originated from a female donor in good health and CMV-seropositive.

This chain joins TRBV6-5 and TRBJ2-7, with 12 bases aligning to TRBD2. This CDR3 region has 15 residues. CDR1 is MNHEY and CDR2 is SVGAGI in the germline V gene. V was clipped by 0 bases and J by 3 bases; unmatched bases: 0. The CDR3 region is CASSYSTSGGYEQYF. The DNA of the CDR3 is TGTGCCAGCAGTTACTCGACTAGCGGGGGCTACGAGCAGTACTTC.

The CDR3 sequence is CASSQTGWYEQYF. In DNA form, the CDR3 reads TGTGCCAGCAGCCAGACAGGGTGGTACGAGCAGTACTTC. The chain couples TRBV11-2 to TRBJ2-7; 7 nucleotides match TRBD1. Germline V lookup: CDR1 SGHAT, CDR2 FQNNGV. Unmatched junction bases numbered 5, after V lost 5 bases and J lost 4 bases. This CDR3 contains 13 residues.

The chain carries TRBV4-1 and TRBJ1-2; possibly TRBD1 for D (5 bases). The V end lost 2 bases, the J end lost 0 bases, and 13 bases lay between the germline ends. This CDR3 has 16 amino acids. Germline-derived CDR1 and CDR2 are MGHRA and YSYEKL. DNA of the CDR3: TGCGCCAGCAGCCAAATTTCACGACAGACTAACTATGGCTACACCTTC. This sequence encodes CASSQISRQTNYGYTF.

The CDR3, as DNA: TGCAGTGGGGCAGGAGGCTACGAGCAGTACTTC. Its protein is CSGAGGYEQYF. The gene calls are TRBV20-1 and TRBJ2-7; TRBD2 might be the D (5 bases). The V gene's germline CDR1 is DFQATT and CDR2 SNEGSKA (reference sequence). This CDR3 comprises 11 residues. V was cut by 7 bases and J by 3 bases, with 10 bases left in between.

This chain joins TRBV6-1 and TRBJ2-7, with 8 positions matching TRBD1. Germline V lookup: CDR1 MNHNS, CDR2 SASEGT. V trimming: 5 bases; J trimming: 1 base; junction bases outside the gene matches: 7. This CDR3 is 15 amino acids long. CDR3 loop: CASSLTGGRSYEQYF. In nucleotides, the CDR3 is TGTGCCAGCAGTCTCACAGGGGGACGGTCCTACGAGCAGTACTTC.

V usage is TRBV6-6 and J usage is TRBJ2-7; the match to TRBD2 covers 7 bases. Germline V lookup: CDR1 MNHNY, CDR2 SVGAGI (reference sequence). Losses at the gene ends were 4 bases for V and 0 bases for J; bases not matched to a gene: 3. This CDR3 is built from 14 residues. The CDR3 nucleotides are TGTGCCAGCAGTTCTGGGACTAACTCCTACGAGCAGTACTTC. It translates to CASSSGTNSYEQYF.

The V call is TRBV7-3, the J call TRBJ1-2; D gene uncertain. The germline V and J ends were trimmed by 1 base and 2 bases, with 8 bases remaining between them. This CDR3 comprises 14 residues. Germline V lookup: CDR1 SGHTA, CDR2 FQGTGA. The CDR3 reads CASSLNPGNYGYTF. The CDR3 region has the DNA TGTGCCAGCAGCTTAAATCCGGGGAACTATGGCTACACCTTC.

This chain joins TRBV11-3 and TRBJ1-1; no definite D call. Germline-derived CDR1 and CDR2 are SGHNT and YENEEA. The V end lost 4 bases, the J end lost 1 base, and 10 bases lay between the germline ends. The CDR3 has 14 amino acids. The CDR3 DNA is TGTGCCAGCAGCTGGCGGGCGGAGAACACTGAAGCTTTCTTT. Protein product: CASSWRAENTEAFF.

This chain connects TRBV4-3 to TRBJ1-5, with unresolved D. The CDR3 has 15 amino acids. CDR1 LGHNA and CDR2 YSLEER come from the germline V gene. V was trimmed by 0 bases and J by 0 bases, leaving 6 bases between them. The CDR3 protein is CASSQDAYSNQPQHF. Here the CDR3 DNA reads TGCGCCAGCAGCCAAGATGCCTATAGCAATCAGCCCCAGCATTTT.

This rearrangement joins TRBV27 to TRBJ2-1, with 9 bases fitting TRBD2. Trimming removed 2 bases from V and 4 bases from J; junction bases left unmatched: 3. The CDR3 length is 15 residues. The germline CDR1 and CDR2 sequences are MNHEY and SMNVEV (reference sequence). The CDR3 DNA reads TGTGCCAGCAGTTTAGCGGGAGGGGAGTACAATGAGCAGTTCTTC. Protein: CASSLAGGEYNEQFF.

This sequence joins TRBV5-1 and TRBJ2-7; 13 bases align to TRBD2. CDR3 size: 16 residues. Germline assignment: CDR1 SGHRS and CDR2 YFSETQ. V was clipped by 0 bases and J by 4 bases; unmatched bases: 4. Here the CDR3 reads CASSLARTSGGYEQYF. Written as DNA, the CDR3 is TGCGCCAGCAGCTTGGCTAGGACTAGCGGGGGATACGAGCAGTACTTC.

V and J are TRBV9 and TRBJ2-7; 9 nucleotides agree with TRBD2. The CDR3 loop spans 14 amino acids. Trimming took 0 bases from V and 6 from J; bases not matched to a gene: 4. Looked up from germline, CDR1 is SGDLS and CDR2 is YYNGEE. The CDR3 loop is CASSVAAGGPEQYF. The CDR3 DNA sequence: TGTGCCAGCAGCGTAGCAGCGGGGGGACCCGAGCAGTACTTC.

The CDR3 loop is CASSVDRGEQFF. The CDR3 DNA reads TGTGCCAGCAGCGTTGACAGGGGGGAGCAGTTCTTC. This chain connects TRBV9 to TRBJ2-1; 9 bases fit TRBD1. CDR3 length: 12 amino acids. The J segment lost 10 bases and the V segment lost 2 bases, leaving 1 base of the junction unmatched. Per germline, CDR1 SGDLS and CDR2 YYNGEE. The complete variable domain, with remaining parts taken from reference TRBV9 and TRBJ2-1, reads DSGVTQTPKHLITATGQRVTLRCSPRSGDLSVYWYQQSLDQGLQFLIQYYNGEERAKGNILERFSAQQFPDLHSELNLSSLELGDSALYFCASSVDRGEQFFGPGTRLTVL.

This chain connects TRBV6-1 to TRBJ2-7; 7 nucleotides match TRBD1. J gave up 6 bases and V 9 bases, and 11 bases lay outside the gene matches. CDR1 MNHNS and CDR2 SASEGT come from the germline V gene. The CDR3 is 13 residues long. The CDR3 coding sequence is TGTGCCAGTTCGGCGGACAGGTACGGCGAGCAGTACTTC. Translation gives CASSADRYGEQYF.

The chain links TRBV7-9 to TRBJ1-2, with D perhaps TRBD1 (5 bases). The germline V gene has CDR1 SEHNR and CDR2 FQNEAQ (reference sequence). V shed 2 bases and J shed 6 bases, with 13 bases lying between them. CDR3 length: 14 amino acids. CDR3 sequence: CASSLSGVGDGYTF. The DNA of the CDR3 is TGTGCCAGCAGCTTATCGGGGGTGGGAGATGGCTACACCTTC. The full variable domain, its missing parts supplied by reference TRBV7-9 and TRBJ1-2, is DTGVSQNPRHKITKRGQNVTFRCDPISEHNRLYWYRQTLGQGPEFLTYFQNEAQLEKSRLLSDRFSAERPKGSFSTLEIQRTEQGDSAMYLCASSLSGVGDGYTFGSGTRLTVV.

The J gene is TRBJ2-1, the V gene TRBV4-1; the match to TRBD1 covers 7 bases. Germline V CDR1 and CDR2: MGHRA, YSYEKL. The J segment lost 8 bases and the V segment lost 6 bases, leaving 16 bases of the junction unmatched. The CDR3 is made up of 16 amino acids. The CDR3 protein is CASRWKGALFGYEQFF. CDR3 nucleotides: TGCGCCAGCAGGTGGAAGGGGGCGCTTTTCGGCTATGAGCAGTTCTTC.

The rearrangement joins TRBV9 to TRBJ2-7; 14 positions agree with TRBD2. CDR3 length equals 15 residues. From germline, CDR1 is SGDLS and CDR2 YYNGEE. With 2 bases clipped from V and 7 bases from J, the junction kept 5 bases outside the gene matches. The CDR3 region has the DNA TGTGCCAGCAGCGTCGGGACTAGCGGGAGCGGTGAGCAGTACTTC. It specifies CASSVGTSGSGEQYF.

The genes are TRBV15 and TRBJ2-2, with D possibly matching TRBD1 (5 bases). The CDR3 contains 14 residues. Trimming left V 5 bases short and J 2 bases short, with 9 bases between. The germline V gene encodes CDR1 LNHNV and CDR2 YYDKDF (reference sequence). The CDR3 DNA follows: TGTGCCACCAGCGGAAGGGGAAACACCGGGGAGCTGTTTTTT. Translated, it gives CATSGRGNTGELFF.

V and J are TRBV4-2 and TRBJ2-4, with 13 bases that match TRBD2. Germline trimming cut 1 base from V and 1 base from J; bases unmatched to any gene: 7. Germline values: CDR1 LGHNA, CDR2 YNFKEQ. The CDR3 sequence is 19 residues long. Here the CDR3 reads CASSQAHQTSGGAKNIQYF. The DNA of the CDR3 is TGTGCCAGCAGCCAAGCTCACCAGACTAGCGGGGGGGCCAAAAACATTCAGTACTTC.

CDR3 loop: CASSPRQDQPQHF. The CDR3, as DNA: TGTGCCAGCTCACCACGACAGGATCAGCCCCAGCATTTT. The rearrangement uses TRBV18 and TRBJ1-5, with D maybe TRBD1 (6 bases). CDR3 size: 13 residues. CDR1 and CDR2 from the germline V gene are KGHSH and LQKENI. The V end lost 1 base, the J end lost 5 bases, and 6 bases lay between the germline ends.

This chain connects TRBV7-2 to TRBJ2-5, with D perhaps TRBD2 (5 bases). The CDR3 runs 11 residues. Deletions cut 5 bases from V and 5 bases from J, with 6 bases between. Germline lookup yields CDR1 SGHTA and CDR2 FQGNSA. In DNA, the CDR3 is TGTGCCAGCAGCGGGGAGGAGACCCAGTACTTC. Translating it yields CASSGEETQYF.

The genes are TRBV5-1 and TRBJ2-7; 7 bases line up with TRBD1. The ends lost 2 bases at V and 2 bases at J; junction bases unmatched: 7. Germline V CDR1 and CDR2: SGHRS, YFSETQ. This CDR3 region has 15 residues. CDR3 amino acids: CASSLVGTVAYEQYF. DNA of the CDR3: TGCGCCAGCAGCTTAGTGGGGACAGTAGCCTACGAGCAGTACTTC.

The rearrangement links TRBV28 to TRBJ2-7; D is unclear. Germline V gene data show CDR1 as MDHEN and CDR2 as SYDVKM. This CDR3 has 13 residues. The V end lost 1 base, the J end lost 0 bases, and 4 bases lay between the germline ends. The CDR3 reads CASSLSVSYEQYF. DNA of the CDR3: TGTGCCAGCAGTTTATCAGTCTCCTACGAGCAGTACTTC.

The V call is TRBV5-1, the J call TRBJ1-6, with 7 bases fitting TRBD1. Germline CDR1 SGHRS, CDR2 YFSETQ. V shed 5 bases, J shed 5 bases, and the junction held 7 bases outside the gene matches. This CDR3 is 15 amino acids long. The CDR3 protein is CASRPPGGNNSPLHF. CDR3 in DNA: TGCGCCAGCAGGCCCCCAGGGGGTAATAATTCACCCCTCCACTTT.

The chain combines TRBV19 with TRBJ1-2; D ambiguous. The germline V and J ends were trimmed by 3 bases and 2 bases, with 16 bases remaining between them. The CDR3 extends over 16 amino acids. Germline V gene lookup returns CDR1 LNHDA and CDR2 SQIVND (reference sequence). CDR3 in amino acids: CASSILPADGNYGYTF. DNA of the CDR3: TGTGCCAGTAGTATTCTTCCCGCAGACGGGAACTATGGCTACACCTTC.

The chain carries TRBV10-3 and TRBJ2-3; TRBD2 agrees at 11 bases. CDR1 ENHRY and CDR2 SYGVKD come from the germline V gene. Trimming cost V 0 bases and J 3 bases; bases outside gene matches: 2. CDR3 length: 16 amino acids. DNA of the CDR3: TGTGCCATCAGTGAGTCGACTAGCGGGGTTACAGATACGCAGTATTTT. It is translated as CAISESTSGVTDTQYF.

Here the CDR3 reads CASSQNAGTANTEAFF. As DNA, the CDR3 is TGTGCCAGCTCACAAAATGCCGGGACAGCGAACACTGAAGCTTTCTTT. The rearrangement links TRBV18 to TRBJ1-1; TRBD1 matches at 7 bases. Per the germline V gene, CDR1 is KGHSH and CDR2 is LQKENI. CDR3 size: 16 residues. V was clipped by 4 bases and J by 1 base; unmatched bases: 9.

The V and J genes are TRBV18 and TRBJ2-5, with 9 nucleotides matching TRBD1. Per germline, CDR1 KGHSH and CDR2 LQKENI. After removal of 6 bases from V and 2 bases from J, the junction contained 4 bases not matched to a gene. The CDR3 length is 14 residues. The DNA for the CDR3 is TGTGCCAGCTCGATGACAGGGGGGCAAGAGACCCAGTACTTC. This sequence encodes CASSMTGGQETQYF.

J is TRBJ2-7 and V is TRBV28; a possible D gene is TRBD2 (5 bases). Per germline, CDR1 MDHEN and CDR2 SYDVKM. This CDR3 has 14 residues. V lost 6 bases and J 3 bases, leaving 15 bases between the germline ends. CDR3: CASSTDSGIYEQYF. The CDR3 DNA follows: TGTGCCAGCAGCACCGACTCGGGGATCTACGAGCAGTACTTC.

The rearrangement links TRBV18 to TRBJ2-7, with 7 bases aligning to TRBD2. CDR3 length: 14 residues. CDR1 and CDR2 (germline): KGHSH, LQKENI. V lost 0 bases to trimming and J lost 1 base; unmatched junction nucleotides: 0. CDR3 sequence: CASSPPGGSYEQYF. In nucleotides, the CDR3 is TGTGCCAGCTCACCACCGGGGGGGTCCTACGAGCAGTACTTC.